The 16 T cell receptor beta chains in this list originate from one sample, sequenced in a study of T cell changes during pregnancy in multiple sclerosis. Data came from immunoSEQ multiplex PCR; TCRdb stores just in-frame clones and leaves some out. The profile covers more than 40,000 clones, with 90% appearing a single time and about 7% taken by the ten largest. The sample consisted of CD8+ T cells from peripheral blood mononuclear cells, taken in the third trimester of pregnancy. Receptors originate from a female donor with multiple sclerosis, enrolled in a pregnancy study.

The V and J genes are TRBV15 and TRBJ1-1; no definite D call. The CDR3 loop spans 15 amino acids. Trimming cost V 3 bases and J 1 base, with 12 bases left between them. Germline assignment: CDR1 LNHNV and CDR2 YYDKDF (reference sequence). The CDR3 bases are TGTGCCACCAGCAGTCCGTCTCAGGCGAACACTGAAGCTTTCTTT. This encodes CATSSPSQANTEAFF.

The V call is TRBV11-2, the J call TRBJ1-4; D possibly corresponds to TRBD1 (6 bases). The CDR3 has 18 residues. V shed 2 bases and J shed 0 bases, with 16 bases lying between them. Germline CDR1 is SGHAT and CDR2 is FQNNGV. CDR3 coding DNA: TGTGCCAGCAGCTTATATCATCTAGGGGGGGCAACTAATGAAAAACTGTTTTTT. It yields the protein CASSLYHLGGATNEKLFF.

The V and J genes are TRBV27 and TRBJ2-1, with TRBD2 identical over 8 bases. Losses at the gene ends were 6 bases for V and 6 bases for J; bases not matched to a gene: 7. The CDR3 is 14 amino acids. Per the germline V gene, CDR1 is MNHEY and CDR2 is SMNVEV (reference sequence). The chain's CDR3 is CASRMREAFNEQFF. In DNA, the CDR3 is TGTGCCAGCAGGATGCGGGAGGCGTTCAATGAGCAGTTCTTC.

The chain has TRBV28 and TRBJ2-7, with 12 bases lining up with TRBD2. The germline V gene has CDR1 MDHEN and CDR2 SYDVKM. V gave up 3 bases and J gave up 2 bases; unmatched junction bases: 11. The CDR3 is 18 residues long. The CDR3 region is CASSFSSGRAEMPYEQYF. The CDR3 bases are TGTGCCAGCAGTTTCTCTAGCGGGAGGGCCGAGATGCCCTACGAGCAGTACTTC.

The genes are TRBV28 and TRBJ1-5, with D maybe TRBD1 (5 bases). The CDR3 has 16 amino acids. V was shortened by 6 bases and J by 3 bases, with 18 bases between the two germline ends. Looked up from germline, CDR1 is MDHEN and CDR2 is SYDVKM. CDR3 sequence: CASSSPPGGNNQPQHF. The CDR3 DNA reads as TGTGCCAGCAGCAGTCCTCCGGGGGGAAACAATCAGCCCCAGCATTTT.

The chain couples TRBV19 to TRBJ1-1; D is unresolved. V lost 3 bases, J lost 1 base, and 6 bases lay in between. CDR1 is LNHDA and CDR2 is SQIVND in the germline V gene (reference sequence). CDR3 length: 13 amino acids. CDR3 in DNA: TGTGCCAGTAGTATGGTACAGAACACTGAAGCTTTCTTT. This encodes CASSMVQNTEAFF.

The chain recombines TRBV6-6 with TRBJ2-5, with TRBD2 matching 7 bases. This CDR3 region has 14 residues. J gave up 10 bases and V 2 bases, and 10 bases lay outside the gene matches. The germline V gene encodes CDR1 MNHNY and CDR2 SVGAGI (reference sequence). The CDR3 loop is CASSYPGLQEGQYF. DNA of the CDR3: TGTGCCAGCAGTTACCCGGGACTACAAGAGGGCCAGTACTTC.

This clone has just one count. J is TRBJ2-3 and V is TRBV5-8; 12 bases are a match to TRBD2. V was clipped by 0 bases and J by 3 bases; unmatched bases: 5. The CDR3 is 17 residues long. Per the germline V gene, CDR1 is SGHTS and CDR2 is YDEGEE. The DNA for the CDR3 is TGTGCCAGCAGCTTGGATTCTAGCGGGAGGGGGACAGATACGCAGTATTTT. Protein product: CASSLDSSGRGTDTQYF.

This clone appeared a single time. The chain has TRBV6-4 and TRBJ2-3, with 9 bases fitting TRBD2. This CDR3 contains 15 residues. Trimming removed 3 bases from V and 3 bases from J; junction bases left unmatched: 4. CDR1 and CDR2 from the germline V gene are MRHNA and SNTAGT. CDR3 bases: TGTGCCAGCAGTGAAGGAGCGGGGGGAACAGATACGCAGTATTTT. Protein product: CASSEGAGGTDTQYF.

The genes are TRBV18 and TRBJ1-2; perhaps TRBD1 as D (6 bases). The V end lost 2 bases, the J end lost 8 bases, and 21 bases lay between the germline ends. Germline CDR1 reads KGHSH; CDR2 reads LQKENI. The CDR3 has 16 amino acids. The CDR3, as DNA: TGTGCCAGCTCACCATTTGGAAAGAGTTCAGGGGAAGGCTACACCTTC. Its translation: CASSPFGKSSGEGYTF.

The rearrangement uses TRBV6-1 and TRBJ2-1; 10 nucleotides align to TRBD1. Germline values: CDR1 MNHNS, CDR2 SASEGT. The CDR3 is 14 amino acids. V gave up 7 bases and J gave up 8 bases; unmatched junction bases: 8. CDR3 DNA sequence: TGTGCCAGCATTCGGAGACAGGGGGCAGATGAGCAGTTCTTC. Amino acid sequence: CASIRRQGADEQFF.

The rearrangement uses TRBV7-9 and TRBJ2-1; TRBD1 might be the D (5 bases). Germline V gives CDR1 SEHNR, CDR2 FQNEAQ (reference sequence). The CDR3 has 14 amino acids. The V end lost 1 base, the J end lost 6 bases, and 10 bases lay between the germline ends. CDR3 residues: CASSLGQGGNEQFF. The CDR3 DNA reads as TGTGCCAGCAGCTTAGGGCAGGGTGGCAATGAGCAGTTCTTC.

The chain couples TRBV19 to TRBJ2-1; D may be TRBD1 (5 bases). The germline V gene encodes CDR1 LNHDA and CDR2 SQIVND (reference sequence). The CDR3 totals 15 residues. CDR3 loop: CATNQGLDPYNEQFF. For the CDR3, the DNA is TGTGCAACGAACCAGGGCCTGGACCCCTACAATGAGCAGTTCTTC.

The rearrangement uses TRBV11-2 and TRBJ1-3, with D hard to call. The length of the CDR3 is 11 residues. The V gene lost 5 bases and the J gene lost 4 bases, with 3 bases spanning the gap. Per germline, CDR1 SGHAT and CDR2 FQNNGV. The CDR3 spells CASSPGNTIYF. CDR3 coding DNA: TGTGCCAGCAGCCCGGGAAACACCATATATTTT.

J is TRBJ2-1 and V is TRBV21-1; TRBD1 is the table's D call and was not checked against the DNA. TRBV21-1 is annotated as a pseudogene. The CDR3 contains 19 residues. The CDR3 here is CASSSCVNREDRSYNEQFF. As DNA, the CDR3 is TGTGCCAGCAGCTCTTGTGTGAACAGGGAAGATCGGTCCTACAATGAGCAGTTCTTC.

This chain links TRBV4-1 with TRBJ1-3; TRBD1 agrees at 7 bases. The CDR3 contains 16 residues. Trimming took 2 bases from V and 3 from J; bases not matched to a gene: 7. The germline V gene has CDR1 MGHRA and CDR2 YSYEKL. CDR3 residues: CASSQTSGQNGNTIYF. The CDR3, as DNA: TGCGCCAGCAGCCAAACTTCGGGACAGAATGGAAACACCATATATTTT.